Following are 30 T cell receptor beta chains from one sample sequenced in a study of T-cell memory formation after mild COVID-19. One entry per CDR3 protein, called by TCRdb with MiXCR from the 5' RACE reads. The repertoire holds 300,000 to 400,000 distinct CDR3 sequences, with around a sixth as singletons. The sequenced sample was PBMCs or a T cell subset sorted from them (not recorded which). The receptors stem from a man between 18 and 29 years old who had mild COVID-19 (a few samples of this study predate the infection). Cell type and time point are not known.

The table lists this clonotype with a few counts. The chain has TRBV6-1 and TRBJ1-5; D call uncertain. V lost 8 bases and J 0 bases, leaving 11 bases between the germline ends. The CDR3 totals 14 residues. The V gene's germline CDR1 is MNHNS and CDR2 SASEGT. The CDR3 is CASYEAYSNQPQHF. The CDR3 nucleotides are TGTGCCAGCTATGAGGCGTATAGCAATCAGCCCCAGCATTTT.

The chain is built from TRBV14 and TRBJ2-3, with TRBD2 matching over 9 bases. The CDR3 has 16 amino acids. Germline V gene lookup returns CDR1 SGHDN and CDR2 FVKESK. V trimming: 3 bases; J trimming: 6 bases; junction bases outside the gene matches: 10. CDR3 amino acids: CASSQTLSGGADTQYF. The CDR3 DNA sequence: TGTGCCAGCAGCCAGACCCTTAGCGGGGGAGCTGATACGCAGTATTTT.

In this sample, this clonotype turned up a few times. CDR3 nucleotides: TGTGCCAGCAGCGTACTGACCGGGGGGACAGATACGCAGTATTTT. Translating gives CASSVLTGGTDTQYF. The gene calls are TRBV9 and TRBJ2-3; 7 bases line up with TRBD2. This CDR3 has 15 residues. Trimming at V came to 1 base and at J to 3 bases, leaving 5 bases not matched to a gene. CDR1 is SGDLS, CDR2 YYNGEE, per germline.

This chain joins TRBV12-3 or TRBV12-4 and TRBJ2-3, with 7 bases matching TRBD2. The CDR3 covers 15 residues. The V gene end was trimmed by 5 bases and the J gene end by 6 bases; junction bases not matched to a gene: 11. The DNA of the CDR3 is TGTGCCAGCAGTCCGGGCGGAAGCGGGGTTGATACGCAGTATTTT. As protein: CASSPGGSGVDTQYF.

This chain links TRBV7-8 with TRBJ2-7, with 8 bases matching TRBD1. Germline CDR1 reads SGHVS; CDR2 reads FQNEAQ. V gave up 5 bases and J gave up 6 bases; unmatched junction bases: 6. CDR3 length: 13 residues. Here the CDR3 DNA reads TGTGCCAGCAGCAACAGGGGGGATGGCGAGCAGTACGTC. It codes for CASSNRGDGEQYV.

The chain carries TRBV7-3 and TRBJ2-3, with D perhaps assigned TRBD1 or TRBD2 (6 bases each). Germline V gene sequence: CDR1 SGHTA, CDR2 FQGTGA. CDR3 length: 15 residues. Trimming removed 3 bases at V and 0 bases at J, with 10 bases between. CDR3 nucleotide sequence: TGTGCCAGCAGCTTTACGGGGGCTAGCACAGATACGCAGTATTTT. Translating it yields CASSFTGASTDTQYF.

CDR3 loop: CASSQGVTNTGELFF. For the CDR3, the DNA is TGCGCCAGCAGCCAAGGAGTTACGAACACCGGGGAGCTGTTTTTT. This chain uses TRBV4-1 with TRBJ2-2, with D uncertain. Germline assignment: CDR1 MGHRA and CDR2 YSYEKL. There are 15 residues in the CDR3. Trimming cost V 1 base and J 0 bases, with 6 bases left between them.

The chain recombines TRBV20-1 with TRBJ2-5; 10 bases agree with TRBD2. Germline trimming cut 1 base from V and 5 bases from J; bases unmatched to any gene: 4. CDR3 length equals 14 residues. The germline V gene has CDR1 DFQATT and CDR2 SNEGSKA (reference sequence). CDR3 region: CSARGTSGAETQYF. For the CDR3, the DNA is TGCAGTGCTAGAGGTACTAGCGGGGCGGAGACCCAGTACTTC.

The V and J genes are TRBV12-3 or TRBV12-4 and TRBJ2-7; D uncertain. Deletions cut 2 bases from V and 6 bases from J, with 5 bases between. The length of the CDR3 is 11 residues. CDR3 bases: TGTGCCAGCAGTTTAAATCGCGAGCAGTACTTC. It codes for CASSLNREQYF.

CDR3 bases: TGTGCCAGCAGTTCCGTAGGTCAGCCCCAGCATTTT. Translated: CASSSVGQPQHF. The rearrangement uses TRBV12-3 or TRBV12-4 and TRBJ1-5; D not resolved. With 4 bases removed from V and 6 bases from J, the gap between germline ends came to 7 bases. The CDR3 spans 12 residues.

The chain links TRBV6-5 to TRBJ2-5; TRBD1 matches at 11 bases. The junction had 8 bases not matched to a gene; V was cut back by 6 bases and J by 5 bases. The CDR3 is 15 amino acids. The germline CDR1 and CDR2 sequences are MNHEY and SVGAGI. The CDR3 nucleotides are TGTGCCAGCAGACGCGGACAGGGGGCAGTGGAGACCCAGTACTTC. Translated: CASRRGQGAVETQYF.

This clonotype was found many times. This chain links TRBV10-3 with TRBJ2-2, with a possible D match to TRBD1 (6 bases). CDR3 length: 14 amino acids. Germline CDR1 is ENHRY and CDR2 is SYGVKD. The V end was cut by 6 bases, the J end by 7 bases, with 15 bases between. The chain's CDR3 is CAIRTQGEDGELFF. In DNA, the CDR3 is TGTGCCATCAGGACACAGGGAGAGGACGGGGAGCTGTTTTTT.

There are a few counts of this clonotype. The rearrangement uses TRBV10-2 and TRBJ1-5; 7 bases line up with TRBD1. Unmatched junction bases numbered 1, after V lost 2 bases and J lost 6 bases. Germline values: CDR1 WSHSY, CDR2 SAAADI. The CDR3 length is 13 residues. CDR3 bases: TGCGCCAGCAGTGAGACAGGGGTTCAGCCCCAGCATTTT. This sequence encodes CASSETGVQPQHF.

The V gene is TRBV2, the J gene TRBJ2-5; TRBD1 matches 8 bases. Germline lookup yields CDR1 SNHLY and CDR2 FYNNEI. Trimming took 10 bases from V and 4 from J; bases not matched to a gene: 11. The length of the CDR3 is 14 residues. The CDR3 DNA reads TGTGCCACCCGGGGTACCGACAGGGGAGAGACCCAGTACTTC. This encodes CATRGTDRGETQYF.

CDR3 amino acids: CASSPSTETREQYF. The CDR3 nucleotides are TGTGCCAGCTCACCAAGTACGGAGACGCGGGAGCAGTACTTC. The rearrangement joins TRBV18 to TRBJ2-7, with D unresolved. Germline V gives CDR1 KGHSH, CDR2 LQKENI. This CDR3 contains 14 residues. V was shortened by 2 bases and J by 7 bases, with 15 bases between the two germline ends.

The chain combines TRBV6-2 or TRBV6-3 with TRBJ2-7; no firm D call. Between the trimmed V and J ends, which lost 6 bases and 0 bases, there was a span of 12 bases. From germline, CDR1 is MNHEY and CDR2 SVGEGT. This CDR3 has 14 amino acids. As DNA, the CDR3 is TGTGCCAGCAGCATCGACGGATTCTCCTACGAGCAGTACTTC. Translation: CASSIDGFSYEQYF.

This chain links TRBV6-2 or TRBV6-3 with TRBJ2-1, with 7 nucleotides matching TRBD1. The ends lost 5 bases at V and 9 bases at J; junction bases unmatched: 4. The CDR3 loop spans 12 amino acids. Germline V gene data show CDR1 as MNHEY and CDR2 as SVGEGT. The CDR3: CASSDRVIEQFF. The CDR3 nucleotides read TGTGCCAGCAGTGACAGGGTTATTGAGCAGTTCTTC.

At least ten counts were recorded for this clonotype. The junction and the germline gene differ at one end; a read error may be behind it. The chain has TRBV2 and TRBJ2-7; no clear D gene. The germline V gene has CDR1 SNHLY and CDR2 FYNNEI. The CDR3 contains 13 residues. DNA for the CDR3: TGTGCCAGCAGTGACCGAAGTCAGACCGAGGAGTACTTC. Translation gives CASSDRSQTEEYF. Complete variable domain (other parts from reference TRBV2 and TRBJ2-7): EPEVTQTPSHQVTQMGQEVILRCVPISNHLYFYWYRQILGQKVEFLVSFYNNEISEKSEIFDDQFSVERPDGSNFTLKIRSTKLEDSAMYFCASSDRSQTEEYFGPGTRLTVT.

The J gene is TRBJ2-7, the V gene TRBV3-1, with D unresolved. The CDR3 totals 10 residues. Germline V gives CDR1 LGHDT, CDR2 YNNKEL (reference sequence). The V end lost 2 bases, the J end lost 6 bases, and 2 bases lay between the germline ends. The CDR3 nucleotides read TGTGCCAGCAGCCAATCCGAGCAGTACTTC. Translation gives CASSQSEQYF.

This clonotype was recorded a few times. V is TRBV5-6 and J is TRBJ2-3, with a tentative D call TRBD1 (6 bases). V lost 3 bases to trimming and J lost 5 bases, with 10 bases between them. This CDR3 spans 13 amino acids. The germline V gene has CDR1 SGHDT and CDR2 YYEEEE. This CDR3 is CASSSWGLDTQYF. The DNA of the CDR3 is TGTGCCAGCAGCTCCTGGGGGCTAGATACGCAGTATTTT. The full variable domain, rest sourced from reference TRBV5-6 and TRBJ2-3, is DAGVTQSPTHLIKTRGQQVTLRCSPKSGHDTVSWYQQALGQGPQFIFQYYEEEERQRGNFPDRFSGHQFPNYSSELNVNALLLGDSALYLCASSSWGLDTQYFGPGTRLTVL.

This sequence joins TRBV6-2 or TRBV6-3 and TRBJ1-5, with TRBD1 as a possible D gene (5 bases). CDR3 length: 15 residues. Trimming left V 8 bases short and J 3 bases short, with 17 bases between. Germline V CDR1 and CDR2: MNHEY, SVGEGT. CDR3 sequence (DNA): TGTGCCAGCCCCCCCCGGGGACGGAACAATCAGCCCCAGCATTTT. Protein sequence: CASPPRGRNNQPQHF.

The V call is TRBV5-1, the J call TRBJ2-1, with 12 positions matching TRBD2. J gave up 15 bases and V 4 bases, and 11 bases lay outside the gene matches. There are 14 residues in the CDR3. Germline loops: CDR1 SGHRS, CDR2 YFSETQ. The CDR3 DNA is TGCGCCAGCAGCCCTGAACCGACTAGCGGGGGTTGGTTCTTC. This encodes CASSPEPTSGGWFF.

This clonotype appeared a few times. This rearrangement joins TRBV6-6 to TRBJ2-2; TRBD1 matches at 8 bases. Per germline, CDR1 MNHNY and CDR2 SVGAGI (reference sequence). This CDR3 is built from 15 residues. V lost 7 bases and J lost 3; bases outside the gene matches: 7. The CDR3 spells CASTSDRGHTGELFF. In nucleotides, the CDR3 is TGTGCCAGCACATCCGACAGGGGTCACACCGGGGAGCTGTTTTTT.

The V gene is TRBV20-1, the J gene TRBJ2-3; D uncertain. Trimming removed 6 bases at V and 1 base at J, with 14 bases between. Germline V gene lookup returns CDR1 DFQATT and CDR2 SNEGSKA (reference sequence). The CDR3 sequence is 14 residues long. The CDR3 bases are TGCAGTGCCGACGACCCGAACCGCACAGATACGCAGTATTTT. The encoded protein is CSADDPNRTDTQYF.

In its sample, this clonotype was seen a few times. The chain recombines TRBV20-1 with TRBJ2-2; TRBD2 might be the D (5 bases). This CDR3 is 20 amino acids long. Germline loops: CDR1 DFQATT, CDR2 SNEGSKA (reference sequence). V was clipped by 5 bases and J by 4 bases, with 32 bases between them. CDR3 amino acids: CSASPPAGRKPRDSTGELFF. DNA of the CDR3: TGCAGTGCTTCCCCTCCCGCAGGACGGAAACCGAGGGATAGCACCGGGGAGCTGTTTTTT.

This clonotype was seen a few times. The rearrangement uses TRBV4-3 and TRBJ2-3; D perhaps matches TRBD2 (7 bases). The CDR3 runs 16 residues. Germline V CDR1 and CDR2: LGHNA, YSLEER. V was clipped by 4 bases and J by 0 bases, with 14 bases between them. CDR3 DNA sequence: TGCGCCAGCAGCCTGGGGGGGGCCGCTAGCACAGATACGCAGTATTTT. It is translated as CASSLGGAASTDTQYF.

The sample holds a few counts of this clonotype. The V gene is TRBV2, the J gene TRBJ2-2, with D unclear. Trimming stripped 5 bases from V and 3 bases from J, with 16 bases between. The germline CDR1 and CDR2 sequences are SNHLY and FYNNEI. The CDR3 has 16 amino acids. The CDR3 DNA follows: TGTGCCAGCAGTCCTCCTGAGAGGACCCACACCGGGGAGCTGTTTTTT. Protein product: CASSPPERTHTGELFF.

This clonotype was detected only a few times. The chain couples TRBV20-1 to TRBJ1-6; D may be TRBD1 (6 bases). CDR1 DFQATT and CDR2 SNEGSKA come from the germline V gene (reference sequence). This CDR3 is 14 amino acids long. The germline V and J ends were trimmed by 0 bases and 7 bases, with 10 bases remaining between them. DNA of the CDR3: TGCAGTGCTAGAGATCCTGGACAGAATTCACCCCTCCACTTT. Translating gives CSARDPGQNSPLHF.

The chain carries TRBV20-1 and TRBJ1-5, with D unclear. This CDR3 comprises 14 residues. CDR1 is DFQATT, CDR2 SNEGSKA, per germline (reference sequence). Deletions cut 0 bases from V and 4 bases from J, with 10 bases between. The chain's CDR3 is CSARDPGGNQPQHF. The CDR3 DNA is TGCAGTGCTAGAGATCCAGGAGGGAATCAGCCCCAGCATTTT.

This clonotype was detected only a few times. The chain combines TRBV19 with TRBJ1-4; D is undetermined. The CDR3 spans 12 residues. Trimming cost V 9 bases and J 7 bases, with 12 bases left between them. Germline V CDR1 and CDR2: LNHDA, SQIVND (reference sequence). The CDR3 DNA follows: TGTGCCAGCCTCTCGCGGGGTGAAAAACTGTTTTTT. This encodes CASLSRGEKLFF.